This record looks at one TCR beta chain sequence and its context. Its matching antigen is unknown. With 8 bases clipped from V and 1 base from J, the junction kept 4 bases outside the gene matches. Germline values: CDR1 SGHVS, CDR2 FQNEAQ. This CDR3 is 15 amino acids long. This record belongs to a study of CD8 T cells in ankylosing spondylitis. Findings and caveats of the study: Past studies reported some motif variants in reactive arthritis synovial fluid and blood. It appeared that ankylosing spondylitis blood was characterized by a TCR beta motif of about 8 highly homologous variants.

Generation of TCR beta libraries employed quantitative 5'-RACE incorporating molecular barcodes. One entry per CDR3 protein, called by TCRdb with MiXCR from the 5' RACE reads. The table shows roughly 450,000 distinct CDR3 sequences, with 25% to 30% occurring only once. The sequenced sample was blood, either unsorted or a sorted T cell fraction (not recorded which). This clonotype was sampled from a male donor with ankylosing spondylitis. The gene calls are TRBV7-8 and TRBJ2-3; 12 bases map to TRBD2. CDR3 sequence reads: CASGSSGRGTDTQYF. The CDR3 region has the DNA TGTGCCAGCGGATCTAGCGGGAGGGGCACAGATACGCAGTATTTT.